This T cell receptor (beta chain) was obtained from a study of T cells in Graves' hyperthyroidism and ophthalmopathy. Germline V gene sequence: CDR1 SGHVS, CDR2 FQNEAQ. Germline trimming cut 1 base from V and 2 bases from J; bases unmatched to any gene: 5. This CDR3 contains 16 residues. This clonotype appeared many times. Amplification targeted TCR beta CDR3 regions from RNA transcripts. Carried out on the TCR CDR3, a first-round RT-PCR used the HTBI primer set. TCRdb fed the multiplex PCR reads into MiXCR, producing one record per CDR3 protein. This table holds approximately 600,000 distinct CDR3 sequences, 15% to 20% found once.

This sequence originates from a woman aged 25 to 45 with Graves' hyperthyroidism. This chain links TRBV7-8 with TRBJ2-3; 8 bases agree with TRBD2. Sample: blood. CDR3 residues: CASSLVLRGATDTQYF. The CDR3 nucleotides are TGTGCCAGCAGCTTAGTATTGCGGGGGGCCACAGATACGCAGTATTTT.